The present entry profiles one T cell receptor beta chain with its context. Its antigen remains unidentified. The record originates from a study of cytomegalovirus exposure and HLA in healthy donors. Among the donors, all were healthy bone marrow donors. The CDR3 consists of 16 residues. Germline assignment: CDR1 SGHAT and CDR2 FQNNGV. Trimming took off 4 bases at V and 5 bases at J, with 21 bases between the two ends. PCR amplification relied on 60 Vbeta primers (plus 13 Jbeta primers). Only in-frame clones appear in the TCRdb table, and some are missing; sequencing was by immunoSEQ multiplex PCR. The repertoire holds more than 85,000 clones, over 70% seen once, with about 6% in the top ten. Study-wide results and limits: In a later analysis, most CMV-associated TCR beta chains appeared HLA-restricted.

V gene TRBV11-2 combines with J gene TRBJ2-7, with no clear D. The clonotype comes from a male donor in good health and CMV-seronegative. The material sequenced was PBMCs. CDR3 nucleotide sequence: TGTGCCAGCAGCTCCCCTTCAGGTAGAAACCCCCACGAGCAGTACTTC. Protein product: CASSSPSGRNPHEQYF.